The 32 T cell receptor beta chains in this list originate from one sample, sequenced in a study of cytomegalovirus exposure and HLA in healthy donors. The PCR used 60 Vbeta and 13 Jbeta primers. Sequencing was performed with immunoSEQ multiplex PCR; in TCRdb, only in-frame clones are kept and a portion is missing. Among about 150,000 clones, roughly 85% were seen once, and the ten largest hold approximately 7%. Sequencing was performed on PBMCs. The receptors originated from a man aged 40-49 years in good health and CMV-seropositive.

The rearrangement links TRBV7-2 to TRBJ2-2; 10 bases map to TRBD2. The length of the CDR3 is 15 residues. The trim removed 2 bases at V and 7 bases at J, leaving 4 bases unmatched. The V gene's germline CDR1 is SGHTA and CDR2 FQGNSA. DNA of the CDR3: TGTGCCAGCAGCTTACAGAGCGGGAGGGGCGGGGAGCTGTTTTTT. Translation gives CASSLQSGRGGELFF.

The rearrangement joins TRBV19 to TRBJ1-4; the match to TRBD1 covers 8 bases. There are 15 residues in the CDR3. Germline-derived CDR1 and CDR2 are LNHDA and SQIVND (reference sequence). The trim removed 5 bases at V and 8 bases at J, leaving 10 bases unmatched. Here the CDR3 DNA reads TGTGCCAGTAGTCTCCGACAGGGGACGAAGGAAAAACTGTTTTTT. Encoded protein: CASSLRQGTKEKLFF.

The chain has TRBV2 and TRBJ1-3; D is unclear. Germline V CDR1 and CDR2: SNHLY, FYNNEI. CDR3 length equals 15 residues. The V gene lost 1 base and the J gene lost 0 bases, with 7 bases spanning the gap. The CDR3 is CASSEVGSSGNTIYF. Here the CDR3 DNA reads TGTGCCAGCAGTGAAGTGGGGAGCTCTGGAAACACCATATATTTT.

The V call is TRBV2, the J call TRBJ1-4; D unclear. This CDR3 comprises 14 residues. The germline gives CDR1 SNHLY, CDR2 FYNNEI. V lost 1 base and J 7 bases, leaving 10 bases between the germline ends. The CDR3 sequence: CASSEGYSGEKLFF. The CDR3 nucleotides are TGTGCCAGCAGTGAAGGGTATAGCGGTGAAAAACTGTTTTTT. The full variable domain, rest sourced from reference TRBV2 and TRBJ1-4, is EPEVTQTPSHQVTQMGQEVILRCVPISNHLYFYWYRQILGQKVEFLVSFYNNEISEKSEIFDDQFSVERPDGSNFTLKIRSTKLEDSAMYFCASSEGYSGEKLFFGSGTQLSVL.

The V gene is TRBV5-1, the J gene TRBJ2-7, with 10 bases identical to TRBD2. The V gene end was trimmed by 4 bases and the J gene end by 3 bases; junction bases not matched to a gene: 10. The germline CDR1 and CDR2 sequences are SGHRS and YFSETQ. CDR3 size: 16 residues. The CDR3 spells CASSPLGLATGYEQYF. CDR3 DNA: TGCGCCAGCAGCCCCTTGGGACTAGCGACCGGCTACGAGCAGTACTTC.

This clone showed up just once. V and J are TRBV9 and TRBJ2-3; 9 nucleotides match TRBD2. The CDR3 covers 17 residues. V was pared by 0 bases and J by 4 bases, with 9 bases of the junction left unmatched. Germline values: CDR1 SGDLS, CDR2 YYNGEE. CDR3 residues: CASSVVAGVSQADTQYF. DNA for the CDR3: TGTGCCAGCAGCGTAGTAGCGGGAGTATCTCAAGCAGATACGCAGTATTTT.

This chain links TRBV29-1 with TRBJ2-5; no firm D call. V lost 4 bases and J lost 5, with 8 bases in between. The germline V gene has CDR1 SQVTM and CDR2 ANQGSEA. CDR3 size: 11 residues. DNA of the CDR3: TGCAGCGTTGGCGATCTGGAGACCCAGTACTTC. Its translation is CSVGDLETQYF.

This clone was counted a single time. CDR3 DNA sequence: TGTGCCAGCAGCCAAGGAGGTACTAGCGGGAGGCCCCGCTACGAGCAGTACTTC. Translation gives CASSQGGTSGRPRYEQYF. This chain joins TRBV21-1 and TRBJ2-5; the table's D call of TRBD2 was not tested on the DNA. The DNA end favors TRBJ2-7, so the J call may be wrong. TRBV21-1 represents a pseudogene. CDR3 length equals 18 residues.

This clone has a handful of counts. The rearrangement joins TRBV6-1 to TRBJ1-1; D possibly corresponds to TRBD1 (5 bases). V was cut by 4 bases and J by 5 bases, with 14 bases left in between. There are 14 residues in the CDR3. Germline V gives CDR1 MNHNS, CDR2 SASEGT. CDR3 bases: TGTGCCAGCAGTGGCTGGGACTGGGGGACTGAAGCTTTCTTT. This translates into CASSGWDWGTEAFF.

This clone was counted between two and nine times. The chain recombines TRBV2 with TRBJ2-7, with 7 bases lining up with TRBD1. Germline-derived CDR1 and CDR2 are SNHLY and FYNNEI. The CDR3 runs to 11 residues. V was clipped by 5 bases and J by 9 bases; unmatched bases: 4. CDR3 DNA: TGTGCCAGCAGTTATACAGGGGCGCAGTACTTC. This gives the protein CASSYTGAQYF.

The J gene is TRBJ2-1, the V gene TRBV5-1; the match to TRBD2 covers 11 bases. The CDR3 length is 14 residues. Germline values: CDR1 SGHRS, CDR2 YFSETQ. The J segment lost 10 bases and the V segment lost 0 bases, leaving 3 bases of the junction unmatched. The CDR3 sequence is CASSLDGTSGEQFF. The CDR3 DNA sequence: TGCGCCAGCAGCTTGGACGGGACTAGCGGAGAGCAGTTCTTC.

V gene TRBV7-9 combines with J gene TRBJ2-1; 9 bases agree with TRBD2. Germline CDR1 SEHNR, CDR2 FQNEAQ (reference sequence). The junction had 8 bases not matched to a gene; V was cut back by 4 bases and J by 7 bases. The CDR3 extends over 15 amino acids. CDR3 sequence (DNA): TGTGCCAGCAGCTGGGGTAGCGGGAGTGAAAATGAGCAGTTCTTC. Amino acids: CASSWGSGSENEQFF.

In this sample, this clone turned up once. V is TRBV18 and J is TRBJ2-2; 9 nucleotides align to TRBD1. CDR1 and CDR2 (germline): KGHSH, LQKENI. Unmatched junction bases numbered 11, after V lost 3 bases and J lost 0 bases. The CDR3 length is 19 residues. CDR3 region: CASSPNPDRGPPNTGELFF. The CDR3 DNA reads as TGTGCCAGCTCACCCAACCCGGACAGGGGCCCCCCGAACACCGGGGAGCTGTTTTTT.

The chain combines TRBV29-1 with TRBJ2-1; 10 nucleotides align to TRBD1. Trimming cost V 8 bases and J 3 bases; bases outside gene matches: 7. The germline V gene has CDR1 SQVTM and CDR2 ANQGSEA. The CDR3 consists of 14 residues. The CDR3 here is CSSYRDRGYNEQFF. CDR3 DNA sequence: TGCAGCTCTTACCGGGACAGGGGCTACAATGAGCAGTTCTTC.

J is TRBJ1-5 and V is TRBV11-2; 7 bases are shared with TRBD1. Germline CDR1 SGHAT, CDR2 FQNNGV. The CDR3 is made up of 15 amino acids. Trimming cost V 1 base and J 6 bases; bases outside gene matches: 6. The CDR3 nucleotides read TGTGCCAGCAGCTTAGGCAGGGGGTTGGGTCAGCCCCAGCATTTT. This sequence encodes CASSLGRGLGQPQHF.

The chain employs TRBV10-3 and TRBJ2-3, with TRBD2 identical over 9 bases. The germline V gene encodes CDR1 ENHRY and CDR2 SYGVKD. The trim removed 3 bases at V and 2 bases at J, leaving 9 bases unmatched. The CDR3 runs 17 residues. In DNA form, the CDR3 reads TGTGCCATCAGTGATACGGCTAGCGGGGCCGTCACAGATACGCAGTATTTT. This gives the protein CAISDTASGAVTDTQYF.

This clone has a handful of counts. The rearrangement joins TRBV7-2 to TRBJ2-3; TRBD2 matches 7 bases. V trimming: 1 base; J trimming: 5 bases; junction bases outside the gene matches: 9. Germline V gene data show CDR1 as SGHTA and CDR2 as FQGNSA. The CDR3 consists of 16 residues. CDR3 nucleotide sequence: TGTGCCAGCAGCTTAGAAGGGAGGGCCTCTGTAGATACGCAGTATTTT. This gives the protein CASSLEGRASVDTQYF.

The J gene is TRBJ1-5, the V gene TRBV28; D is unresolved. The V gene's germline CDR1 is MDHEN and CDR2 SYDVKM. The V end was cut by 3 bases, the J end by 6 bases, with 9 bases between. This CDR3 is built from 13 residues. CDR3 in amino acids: CASSLRPSQPQHF. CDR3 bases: TGTGCCAGCAGTTTGAGGCCCAGTCAGCCCCAGCATTTT.

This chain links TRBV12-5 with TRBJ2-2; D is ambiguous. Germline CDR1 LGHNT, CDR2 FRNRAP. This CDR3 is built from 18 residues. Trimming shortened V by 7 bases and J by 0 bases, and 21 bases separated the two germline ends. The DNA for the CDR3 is TGTGCTAGTGACTCGGTCAAGCGCCAACCCACGAACACCGGGGAGCTGTTTTTT. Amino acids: CASDSVKRQPTNTGELFF.

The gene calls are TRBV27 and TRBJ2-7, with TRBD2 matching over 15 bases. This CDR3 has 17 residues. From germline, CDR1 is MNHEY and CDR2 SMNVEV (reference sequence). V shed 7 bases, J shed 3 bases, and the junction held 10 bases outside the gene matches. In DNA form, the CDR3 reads TGTGCCAGCATACGGACTAGCGGGAGGGCCGGATTCTACGAGCAGTACTTC. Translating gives CASIRTSGRAGFYEQYF.

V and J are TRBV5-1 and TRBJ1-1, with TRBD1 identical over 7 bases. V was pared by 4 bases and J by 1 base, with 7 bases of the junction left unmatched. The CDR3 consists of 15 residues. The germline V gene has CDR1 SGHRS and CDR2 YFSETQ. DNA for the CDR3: TGCGCCAGCAGCGTGACCGGACAGGCGAACACTGAAGCTTTCTTT. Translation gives CASSVTGQANTEAFF.

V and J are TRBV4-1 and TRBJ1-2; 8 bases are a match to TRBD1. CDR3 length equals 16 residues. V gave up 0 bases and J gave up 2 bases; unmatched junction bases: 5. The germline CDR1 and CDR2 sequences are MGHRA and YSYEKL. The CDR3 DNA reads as TGCGCCAGCAGCCAAGACGCAGACAGGGGAAACTATGGCTACACCTTC. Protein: CASSQDADRGNYGYTF.

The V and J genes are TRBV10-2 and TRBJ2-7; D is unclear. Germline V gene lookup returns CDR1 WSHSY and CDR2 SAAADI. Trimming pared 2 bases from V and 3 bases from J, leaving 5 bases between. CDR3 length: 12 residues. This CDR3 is CASSEPNYEQYF. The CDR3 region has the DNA TGCGCCAGCAGTGAGCCCAACTACGAGCAGTACTTC.

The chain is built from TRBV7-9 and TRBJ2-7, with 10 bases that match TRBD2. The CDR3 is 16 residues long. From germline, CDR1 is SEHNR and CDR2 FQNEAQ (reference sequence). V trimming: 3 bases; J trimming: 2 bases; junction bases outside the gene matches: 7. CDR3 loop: CASSFPGLADPYEQYF. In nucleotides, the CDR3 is TGTGCCAGCAGCTTCCCTGGACTAGCGGACCCCTACGAGCAGTACTTC.

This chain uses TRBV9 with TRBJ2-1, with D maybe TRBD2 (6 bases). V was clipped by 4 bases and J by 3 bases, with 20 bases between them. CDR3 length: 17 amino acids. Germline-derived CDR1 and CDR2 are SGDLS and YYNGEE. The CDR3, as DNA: TGTGCCAGCAGCCTTGGCGGGGCGGCAGGTTTCTACAATGAGCAGTTCTTC. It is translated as CASSLGGAAGFYNEQFF.

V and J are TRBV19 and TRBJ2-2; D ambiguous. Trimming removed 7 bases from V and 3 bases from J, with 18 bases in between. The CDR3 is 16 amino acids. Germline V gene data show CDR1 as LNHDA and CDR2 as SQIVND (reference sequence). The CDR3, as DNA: TGTGCCAGTAACGTCCTCCTCCGGTCGGACACCGGGGAGCTGTTTTTT. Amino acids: CASNVLLRSDTGELFF.

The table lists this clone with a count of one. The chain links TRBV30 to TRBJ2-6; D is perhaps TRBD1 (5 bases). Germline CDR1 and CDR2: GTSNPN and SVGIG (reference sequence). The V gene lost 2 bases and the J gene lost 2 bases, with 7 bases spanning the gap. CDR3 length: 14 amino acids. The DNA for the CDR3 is TGTGCCTGGAGTTGGGGCACTGGGGCCAACGTCCTGACTTTC. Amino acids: CAWSWGTGANVLTF.

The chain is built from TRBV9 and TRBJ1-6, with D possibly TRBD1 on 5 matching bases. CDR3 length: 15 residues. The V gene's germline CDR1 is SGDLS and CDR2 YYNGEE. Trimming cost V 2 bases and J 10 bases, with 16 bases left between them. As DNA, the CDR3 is TGTGCCAGCAGCGTTTCGGGACTTCGGCGGTCACCCCTCCACTTT. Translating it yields CASSVSGLRRSPLHF.

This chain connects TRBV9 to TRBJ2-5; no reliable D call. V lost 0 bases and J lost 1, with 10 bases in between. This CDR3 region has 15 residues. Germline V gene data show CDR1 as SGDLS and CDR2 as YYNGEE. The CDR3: CASSVGAARQETQYF. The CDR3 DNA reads TGTGCCAGCAGCGTAGGGGCAGCTCGCCAAGAGACCCAGTACTTC.

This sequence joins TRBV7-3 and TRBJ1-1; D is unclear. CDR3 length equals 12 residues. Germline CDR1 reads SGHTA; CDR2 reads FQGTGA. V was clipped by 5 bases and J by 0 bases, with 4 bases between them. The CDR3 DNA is TGTGCCAGCAGCATATTGAACACTGAAGCTTTCTTT. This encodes CASSILNTEAFF.

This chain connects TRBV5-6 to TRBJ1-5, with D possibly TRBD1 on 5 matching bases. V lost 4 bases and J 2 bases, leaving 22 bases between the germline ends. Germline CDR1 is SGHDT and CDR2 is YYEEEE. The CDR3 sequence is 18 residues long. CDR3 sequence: CASSLEGQGLFGNQPQHF. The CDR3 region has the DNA TGTGCCAGCAGCCTGGAAGGGCAGGGCTTATTCGGCAATCAGCCCCAGCATTTT.

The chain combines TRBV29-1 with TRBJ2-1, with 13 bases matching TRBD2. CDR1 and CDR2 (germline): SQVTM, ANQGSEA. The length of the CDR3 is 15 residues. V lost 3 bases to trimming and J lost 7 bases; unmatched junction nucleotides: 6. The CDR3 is CSVDWTSGSENEQFF. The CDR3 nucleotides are TGCAGCGTTGATTGGACTAGCGGGAGTGAGAATGAGCAGTTCTTC.